The rows below give T cell receptor beta chains drawn from one sample of a study of vaccination effects on CD4 cells after COVID-19. Their antigens remain unidentified. Method: immunoSEQ multiplex PCR; TCRdb's copy keeps in-frame clones and lacks some. This repertoire shows 50,000 to 60,000 clones, around 73% found once; its top ten account for 3.5% to 5.5%. The source material was CD4+ T cells from PBMCs cultured without peptide, sampled after COVID-19 vaccination. The receptors come from a human donor who received a COVID-19 vaccine. Both conserved end residues are part of each CDR3. D genes are given only for firm matches. Rows may omit the clone size; those that give it use once, few, many or a size class.

d_call: -
clone_size: once
j_call: TRBJ1-1
cdr3_length: 18
v_call: TRBV25-1
cdr3_aa: CASSEFSWTSSTNAEAFF
cdr3_nt: TGTGCCAGCAGTGAATTTTCTTGGACATCCTCGACGAACGCTGAAGCTTTCTTT

d_call: -
clone_size: -
j_call: TRBJ1-1
cdr3_length: 15
v_call: TRBV3-1/TRBV3-2
cdr3_aa: CASSQGLYMNTEAFF
cdr3_nt: TGTGCCAGCAGCCAAGGCCTGTATATGAACACTGAAGCTTTCTTT

d_call: -
clone_size: -
j_call: TRBJ1-4
cdr3_length: 20
v_call: TRBV11-2
cdr3_aa: CASSLERWSKHHATNEKLFF
cdr3_nt: TGTGCCAGCAGCTTAGAAAGATGGAGCAAACACCATGCAACTAATGAAAAACTGTTTTTT

d_call: TRBD1
clone_size: -
j_call: TRBJ1-2
cdr3_length: 15
v_call: TRBV28
cdr3_aa: CASSAHRGRGYGYTF
cdr3_nt: TGTGCCAGCAGTGCGCACAGGGGGCGCGGGTATGGCTACACCTTC

d_call: TRBD1
clone_size: -
j_call: TRBJ2-2
cdr3_length: 15
v_call: TRBV11-2
cdr3_aa: CASSGRQGSIGELFF
cdr3_nt: TGTGCCAGCAGCGGACGACAGGGGTCGATCGGGGAGCTGTTTTTT

d_call: -
clone_size: -
j_call: TRBJ1-5
cdr3_length: 14
v_call: TRBV6-1
cdr3_aa: CASSEMGVNQPQHF
cdr3_nt: TGTGCCAGCAGTGAGATGGGGGTCAATCAGCCCCAGCATTTT

d_call: TRBD1
clone_size: -
j_call: TRBJ1-2
cdr3_length: 16
v_call: TRBV5-6
cdr3_aa: CASSFQGQGEPYGYTF
cdr3_nt: TGTGCCAGCAGCTTTCAAGGACAGGGGGAACCTTATGGCTACACCTTC

d_call: -
clone_size: -
j_call: TRBJ1-1
cdr3_length: 14
v_call: TRBV11-2
cdr3_aa: CASRQTGRYTEAFF
cdr3_nt: TGTGCCAGCCGACAAACTGGACGTTACACTGAAGCTTTCTTT

d_call: -
clone_size: -
j_call: TRBJ2-3
cdr3_length: 15
v_call: TRBV28
cdr3_aa: CASNPLGQGADTQYF
cdr3_nt: TGTGCCAGCAATCCCCTAGGGCAGGGCGCAGATACGCAGTATTTT

d_call: -
clone_size: -
j_call: TRBJ1-1
cdr3_length: 12
v_call: TRBV6-5
cdr3_aa: CASLSLNTEAFF
cdr3_nt: TGTGCCAGTCTCTCTTTGAACACTGAAGCTTTCTTT

d_call: -
clone_size: -
j_call: TRBJ2-3
cdr3_length: 15
v_call: TRBV11-2
cdr3_aa: CASRPVRGSTDTQYF
cdr3_nt: TGTGCCAGCAGACCTGTCAGGGGCAGCACAGATACGCAGTATTTT

d_call: -
clone_size: -
j_call: TRBJ2-2
cdr3_length: 16
v_call: TRBV19
cdr3_aa: CASSMVDRKNTGELFF
cdr3_nt: TGTGCCAGTAGTATGGTGGACAGAAAAAACACCGGGGAGCTGTTTTTT

d_call: TRBD1
clone_size: -
j_call: TRBJ2-2
cdr3_length: 13
v_call: TRBV29-1
cdr3_aa: CSVHRGDTGELFF
cdr3_nt: TGCAGCGTCCACAGGGGCGACACCGGGGAGCTGTTTTTT

d_call: -
clone_size: -
j_call: TRBJ1-5
cdr3_length: 15
v_call: TRBV5-8
cdr3_aa: CASSPLWDENQPQHF
cdr3_nt: TGTGCCAGCAGCCCCCTCTGGGACGAAAATCAGCCCCAGCATTTT

d_call: TRBD1
clone_size: -
j_call: TRBJ2-2
cdr3_length: 16
v_call: TRBV4-3
cdr3_aa: CASSQGTGGNTGELFF
cdr3_nt: TGCGCCAGCAGCCAAGGGACAGGGGGCAACACCGGGGAGCTGTTTTTT

d_call: TRBD1
clone_size: -
j_call: TRBJ2-7
cdr3_length: 14
v_call: TRBV10-3
cdr3_aa: CAISSGTAAYEQYF
cdr3_nt: TGTGCCATCTCATCCGGGACAGCCGCCTACGAGCAGTACTTC

d_call: -
clone_size: once
j_call: TRBJ2-3
cdr3_length: 15
v_call: TRBV28
cdr3_aa: CASSPGLAIRDAQYF
cdr3_nt: TGTGCCAGCAGCCCGGGACTCGCTATAAGGGATGCGCAGTATTTT

d_call: TRBD1
clone_size: -
j_call: TRBJ2-1
cdr3_length: 15
v_call: TRBV18
cdr3_aa: CASSRDSSSYNEQFF
cdr3_nt: TGTGCCAGCTCACGGGACAGCAGCTCCTACAATGAGCAGTTCTTC

d_call: -
clone_size: few
j_call: TRBJ1-1
cdr3_length: 16
v_call: TRBV29-1
cdr3_aa: CSVEDWSRDGNTEAFF
cdr3_nt: TGCAGCGTTGAAGACTGGTCCCGGGACGGGAACACTGAAGCTTTCTTT

d_call: -
clone_size: -
j_call: TRBJ1-1
cdr3_length: 12
v_call: TRBV29-1
cdr3_aa: CSAHNKNTEAFF
cdr3_nt: TGCAGCGCCCATAACAAGAACACTGAAGCTTTCTTT

d_call: -
clone_size: -
j_call: TRBJ1-5
cdr3_length: 15
v_call: TRBV20-1
cdr3_aa: CSASLYLLGNQPQHF
cdr3_nt: TGCAGTGCTAGTTTGTACTTACTAGGCAATCAGCCCCAGCATTTT

d_call: TRBD2
clone_size: -
j_call: TRBJ2-1
cdr3_length: 13
v_call: TRBV2
cdr3_aa: CASSALAVNEQFF
cdr3_nt: TGTGCCAGCAGCGCCCTAGCGGTCAATGAGCAGTTCTTC

d_call: -
clone_size: -
j_call: TRBJ1-1
cdr3_length: 13
v_call: TRBV18
cdr3_aa: CASSPDQNTEAFF
cdr3_nt: TGTGCCAGCTCACCAGACCAGAACACTGAAGCTTTCTTT

d_call: -
clone_size: -
j_call: TRBJ2-3
cdr3_length: 17
v_call: TRBV19
cdr3_aa: CASSIFSGNPSTDTQYF
cdr3_nt: TGTGCCAGTAGTATTTTCTCCGGGAACCCTAGCACAGATACGCAGTATTTT

d_call: -
clone_size: -
j_call: TRBJ2-7
cdr3_length: 15
v_call: TRBV5-1
cdr3_aa: CASSSSGGLSYEQYF
cdr3_nt: TGCGCCAGCAGCTCCTCCGGAGGTCTCTCCTACGAGCAGTACTTC

d_call: -
clone_size: few
j_call: TRBJ1-5
cdr3_length: 17
v_call: TRBV30
cdr3_aa: CAWSPALMGGSNQPQHF
cdr3_nt: TGTGCCTGGAGTCCGGCCCTAATGGGGGGGAGCAATCAGCCCCAGCATTTT

d_call: TRBD2
clone_size: -
j_call: TRBJ2-2
cdr3_length: 17
v_call: TRBV7-2
cdr3_aa: CASSPRTSGKDTGELFF
cdr3_nt: TGTGCCAGCAGCCCCCGGACTAGCGGGAAGGACACCGGGGAGCTGTTTTTT

d_call: -
clone_size: -
j_call: TRBJ1-4
cdr3_length: 14
v_call: TRBV11-2
cdr3_aa: CASSEIGQGEKLFF
cdr3_nt: TGTGCCAGCAGCGAGATTGGCCAGGGGGAAAAACTGTTTTTT

d_call: TRBD2
clone_size: -
j_call: TRBJ2-1
cdr3_length: 16
v_call: TRBV3-1/TRBV3-2
cdr3_aa: CASSQPLGTRGNEQFF
cdr3_nt: TGTGCCAGCAGCCAACCTTTAGGGACTAGGGGGAATGAGCAGTTCTTC

d_call: TRBD1
clone_size: medium-sized
j_call: TRBJ1-5
cdr3_length: 15
v_call: TRBV6-5
cdr3_aa: CASRWDRRSNQPQHF
cdr3_nt: TGTGCCAGCAGATGGGACAGGCGGAGTAATCAGCCCCAGCATTTT

d_call: -
clone_size: -
j_call: TRBJ1-1
cdr3_length: 14
v_call: TRBV6-6
cdr3_aa: CASSIDGMNTEAFF
cdr3_nt: TGTGCCAGCAGTATCGACGGGATGAACACTGAAGCTTTCTTT

d_call: -
clone_size: few
j_call: TRBJ1-1
cdr3_length: 12
v_call: TRBV28
cdr3_aa: CASSSPTTEAFF
cdr3_nt: TGTGCCAGCAGCTCCCCAACCACTGAAGCTTTCTTT

d_call: TRBD1
clone_size: few
j_call: TRBJ1-2
cdr3_length: 14
v_call: TRBV19
cdr3_aa: CASSIAQGIMGYTF
cdr3_nt: TGTGCCAGTAGTATAGCACAGGGGATAATGGGCTACACCTTC

d_call: TRBD1
clone_size: -
j_call: TRBJ1-2
cdr3_length: 17
v_call: TRBV14
cdr3_aa: CASSHRAGTGGIRGYTF
cdr3_nt: TGTGCCAGCAGCCACAGGGCCGGGACAGGGGGCATACGTGGCTACACCTTC

d_call: -
clone_size: -
j_call: TRBJ1-2
cdr3_length: 14
v_call: TRBV28
cdr3_aa: CASSPFQGSYGYTF
cdr3_nt: TGTGCCAGCAGCCCGTTCCAGGGGAGCTATGGCTACACCTTC

d_call: -
clone_size: few
j_call: TRBJ1-5
cdr3_length: 14
v_call: TRBV19
cdr3_aa: CASSKGLSNQPQHF
cdr3_nt: TGTGCCAGTAGTAAGGGCCTGAGCAATCAGCCCCAGCATTTT

d_call: TRBD2
clone_size: -
j_call: TRBJ2-1
cdr3_length: 16
v_call: TRBV3-1/TRBV3-2
cdr3_aa: CASSQFRDAGVFGQFF
cdr3_nt: TGTGCCAGCAGCCAATTTAGGGACGCGGGGGTGTTCGGGCAGTTCTTC

d_call: TRBD1
clone_size: -
j_call: TRBJ1-4
cdr3_length: 12
v_call: TRBV11-2
cdr3_aa: CASSLGQGELFF
cdr3_nt: TGTGCCAGCAGCTTAGGTCAGGGGGAACTGTTTTTT

d_call: -
clone_size: -
j_call: TRBJ1-4
cdr3_length: 14
v_call: TRBV2
cdr3_aa: CASSEGQAYEKLFF
cdr3_nt: TGTGCCAGCAGTGAAGGACAGGCCTATGAAAAACTGTTTTTT

d_call: -
clone_size: -
j_call: TRBJ1-2
cdr3_length: 14
v_call: TRBV2
cdr3_aa: CASSPGRTNYGYTF
cdr3_nt: TGTGCCAGCAGTCCTGGACGGACGAACTATGGCTACACCTTC

d_call: -
clone_size: -
j_call: TRBJ2-5
cdr3_length: 12
v_call: TRBV7-2
cdr3_aa: CASTTRRETQYF
cdr3_nt: TGTGCCAGCACTACTAGAAGGGAGACCCAGTACTTC

d_call: TRBD1
clone_size: once
j_call: TRBJ2-3
cdr3_length: 16
v_call: TRBV5-4
cdr3_aa: CASSWDRHIGTDTQYF
cdr3_nt: TGTGCCAGCAGCTGGGACAGGCATATCGGCACAGATACGCAGTATTTT

d_call: TRBD2
clone_size: -
j_call: TRBJ2-3
cdr3_length: 15
v_call: TRBV9
cdr3_aa: CASGPGTSGTDTQYF
cdr3_nt: TGTGCCAGCGGACCCGGGACTAGCGGCACAGATACGCAGTATTTT

d_call: -
clone_size: few
j_call: TRBJ1-3
cdr3_length: 15
v_call: TRBV3-1/TRBV3-2
cdr3_aa: CASSHTTVSGNTIYF
cdr3_nt: TGTGCCAGCAGCCATACGACTGTCTCTGGAAACACCATATATTTT

d_call: TRBD1
clone_size: few
j_call: TRBJ1-1
cdr3_length: 14
v_call: TRBV5-1
cdr3_aa: CASSRRQGNTEAFF
cdr3_nt: TGCGCCAGCAGCCGTAGACAGGGGAACACTGAAGCTTTCTTT

d_call: -
clone_size: -
j_call: TRBJ2-3
cdr3_length: 15
v_call: TRBV13
cdr3_aa: CASSTPPPMTDTQYF
cdr3_nt: TGTGCCAGCAGCACACCGCCTCCGATGACAGATACGCAGTATTTT

d_call: TRBD1
clone_size: -
j_call: TRBJ2-1
cdr3_length: 16
v_call: TRBV5-5
cdr3_aa: CASSVTGTGYRDEQFF
cdr3_nt: TGTGCCAGCAGCGTGACCGGGACAGGGTACAGGGATGAGCAGTTCTTC

d_call: -
clone_size: few
j_call: TRBJ2-1
cdr3_length: 14
v_call: TRBV13
cdr3_aa: CASSLVSSYNEQFF
cdr3_nt: TGTGCCAGCAGCTTAGTATCCTCCTACAATGAGCAGTTCTTC

d_call: -
clone_size: -
j_call: TRBJ1-4
cdr3_length: 14
v_call: TRBV3-1/TRBV3-2
cdr3_aa: CASSQQGTNEKLFF
cdr3_nt: TGTGCCAGCAGCCAACAGGGTACTAATGAAAAACTGTTTTTT

d_call: TRBD1
clone_size: -
j_call: TRBJ2-6
cdr3_length: 15
v_call: TRBV30
cdr3_aa: CAWNRQGSGANVLTF
cdr3_nt: TGTGCCTGGAACCGACAGGGTTCTGGGGCCAACGTCCTGACTTTC

d_call: -
clone_size: -
j_call: TRBJ1-4
cdr3_length: 13
v_call: TRBV20-1
cdr3_aa: CSASQWSGEKLFF
cdr3_nt: TGCAGTGCTAGTCAGTGGAGCGGGGAAAAACTGTTTTTT

d_call: -
clone_size: once
j_call: TRBJ2-2
cdr3_length: 14
v_call: TRBV9
cdr3_aa: CASRLSQNTGELFF
cdr3_nt: TGTGCCAGCCGATTATCCCAGAACACCGGGGAGCTGTTTTTT

d_call: TRBD1
clone_size: -
j_call: TRBJ2-3
cdr3_length: 15
v_call: TRBV6-5
cdr3_aa: CASSLDRGAGDTQYF
cdr3_nt: TGTGCCAGCAGTCTGGACAGGGGGGCAGGAGATACGCAGTATTTT

d_call: -
clone_size: few
j_call: TRBJ1-2
cdr3_length: 13
v_call: TRBV28
cdr3_aa: CASSSGPFYGYTF
cdr3_nt: TGTGCCAGCAGTTCGGGACCTTTCTATGGCTACACCTTC

d_call: TRBD2
clone_size: -
j_call: TRBJ2-7
cdr3_length: 15
v_call: TRBV19
cdr3_aa: CASSTRTSRPYEQYF
cdr3_nt: TGTGCCAGTAGTACCCGGACTAGCCGCCCCTACGAGCAGTACTTC

d_call: TRBD1
clone_size: -
j_call: TRBJ2-7
cdr3_length: 16
v_call: TRBV6-5
cdr3_aa: CASSYSHGQGGGEQYF
cdr3_nt: TGTGCCAGCAGTTACTCACATGGACAGGGGGGAGGCGAGCAGTACTTC

d_call: TRBD1
clone_size: -
j_call: TRBJ2-3
cdr3_length: 15
v_call: TRBV24-1
cdr3_aa: CATSDKGQGADTQYF
cdr3_nt: TGTGCCACCAGTGATAAAGGACAGGGTGCAGATACGCAGTATTTT

d_call: -
clone_size: -
j_call: TRBJ2-7
cdr3_length: 15
v_call: TRBV6-5
cdr3_aa: CASSQSYNLRYEQYF
cdr3_nt: TGTGCCAGCAGCCAATCTTATAACCTACGCTACGAGCAGTACTTC